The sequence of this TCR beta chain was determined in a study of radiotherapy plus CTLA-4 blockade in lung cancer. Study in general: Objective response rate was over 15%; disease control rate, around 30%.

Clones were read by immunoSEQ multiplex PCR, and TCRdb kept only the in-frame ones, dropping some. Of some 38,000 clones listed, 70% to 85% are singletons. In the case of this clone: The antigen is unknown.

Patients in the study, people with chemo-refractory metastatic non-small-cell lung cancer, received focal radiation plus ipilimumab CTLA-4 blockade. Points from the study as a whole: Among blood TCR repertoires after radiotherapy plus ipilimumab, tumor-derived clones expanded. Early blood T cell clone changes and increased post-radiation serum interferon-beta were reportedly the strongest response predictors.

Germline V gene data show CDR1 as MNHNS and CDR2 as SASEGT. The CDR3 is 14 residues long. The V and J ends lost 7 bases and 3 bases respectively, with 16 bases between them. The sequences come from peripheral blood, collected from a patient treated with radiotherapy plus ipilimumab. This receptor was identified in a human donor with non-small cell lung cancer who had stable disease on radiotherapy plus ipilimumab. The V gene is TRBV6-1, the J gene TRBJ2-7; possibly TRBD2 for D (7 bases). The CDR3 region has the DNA TGTGCCAGCATCAATAGGGGGGGGAACTACGAGCAGTACTTC. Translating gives CASINRGGNYEQYF.